These T cell receptor beta chains were read from a single sample in a study of T cells expressing NK-cell markers. TCRdb re-called the 5' RACE reads and shows each CDR3 protein once, DNA omitted. Its clone listing holds about 390,000 distinct CDR3 sequences. Input material: blood T cells: a sorted CD56 or NKG2C T cell subset, CD4+ or CD8+ T cells, or bulk PBMC T cells (not recorded which). Source of these receptors: a woman in her fifties or sixties in good health. Both conserved end residues are part of each CDR3.

j_gene | v_gene | CDR3aa
TRBJ2-3 | TRBV7-2 | CASSLDNGEVRGRLAGSDTQYF
TRBJ2-2 | TRBV27 | CASSASGTTGELFF
TRBJ1-5 | TRBV20-1 | CSARFIWGTRNQPQHF
TRBJ1-5 | TRBV7-9 | CASSLGARDRAQHF
TRBJ2-7 | TRBV5-1 | CASSLGGLRDRDSRFLSYEQYF
TRBJ2-5 | TRBV20-1 | CSARDSGPRETQYF
TRBJ2-1 | TRBV2 | CASSDEGNEQFF
TRBJ1-5 | TRBV12-3/TRBV12-4 | CASSFWDRGDQPQHF
TRBJ1-2 | TRBV10-3 | CAISESAYGGYTF
TRBJ1-4 | TRBV27 | CASGYTGDGYEKLFF
TRBJ1-2 | TRBV6-5 | CASMTGPYGYTF
TRBJ2-1 | TRBV12-3/TRBV12-4 | CASSTSREGTSGRIVNEQFF
TRBJ2-3 | TRBV10-3 | CAISPPGRGEGLTQYF
TRBJ2-7 | TRBV20-1 | CSAIPRAYEQYF
TRBJ2-7 | TRBV30 | CAWSLRPGLFYEQYF
TRBJ2-1 | TRBV29-1 | CSVRAVSDEQFF
TRBJ1-4 | TRBV5-1 | CASSRDFNEKLFF
TRBJ2-1 | TRBV9 | CASHPSLAAYNEQFF
TRBJ1-1 | TRBV28 | CASKTQGRNTEAFF
TRBJ2-7 | TRBV11-2 | CASSPSGLAYEQYF
TRBJ2-1 | TRBV5-8 | CASSSPGTQAYNEQFF
TRBJ1-3 | TRBV5-1 | CASSVTQGNTIYF